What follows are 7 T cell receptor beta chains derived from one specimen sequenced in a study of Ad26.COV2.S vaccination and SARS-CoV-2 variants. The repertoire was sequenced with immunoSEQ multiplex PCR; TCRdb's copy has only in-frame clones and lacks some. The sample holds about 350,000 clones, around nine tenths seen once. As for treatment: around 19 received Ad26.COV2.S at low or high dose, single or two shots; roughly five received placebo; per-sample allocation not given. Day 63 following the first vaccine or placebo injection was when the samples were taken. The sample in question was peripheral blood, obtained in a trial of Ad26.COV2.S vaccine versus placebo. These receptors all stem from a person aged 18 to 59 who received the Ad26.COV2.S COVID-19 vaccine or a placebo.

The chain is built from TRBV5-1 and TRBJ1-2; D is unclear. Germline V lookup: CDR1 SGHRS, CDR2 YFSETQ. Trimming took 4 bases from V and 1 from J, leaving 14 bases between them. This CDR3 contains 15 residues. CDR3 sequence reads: CASSPNPAVNYGYTF. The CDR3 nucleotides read TGCGCCAGCAGCCCCAATCCCGCAGTTAACTATGGCTACACCTTC.

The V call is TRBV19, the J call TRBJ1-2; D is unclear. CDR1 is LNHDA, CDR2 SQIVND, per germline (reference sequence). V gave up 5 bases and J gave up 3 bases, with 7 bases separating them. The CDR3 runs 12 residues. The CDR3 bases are TGTGCCAGTAGTCCATCGGACTATGGCTACACCTTC. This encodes CASSPSDYGYTF.

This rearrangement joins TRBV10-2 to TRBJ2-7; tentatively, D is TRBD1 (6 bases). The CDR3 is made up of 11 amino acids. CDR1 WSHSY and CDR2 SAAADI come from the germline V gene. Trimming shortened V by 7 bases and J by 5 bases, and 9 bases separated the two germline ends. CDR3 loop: CASTGVHEQYF. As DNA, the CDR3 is TGCGCCAGCACAGGGGTCCACGAGCAGTACTTC.

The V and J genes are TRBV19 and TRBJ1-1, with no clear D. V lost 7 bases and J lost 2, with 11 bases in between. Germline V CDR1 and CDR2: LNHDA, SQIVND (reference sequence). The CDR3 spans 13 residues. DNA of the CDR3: TGTGCCAGTACCCCCGGATATAACACTGAAGCTTTCTTT. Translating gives CASTPGYNTEAFF.

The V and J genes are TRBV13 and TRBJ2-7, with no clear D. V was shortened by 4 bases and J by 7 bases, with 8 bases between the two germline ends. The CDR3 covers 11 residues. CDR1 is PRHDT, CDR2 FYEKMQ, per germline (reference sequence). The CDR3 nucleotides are TGTGCCAGCAGCTCTGCTGGAGAGCAGTACTTC. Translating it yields CASSSAGEQYF.

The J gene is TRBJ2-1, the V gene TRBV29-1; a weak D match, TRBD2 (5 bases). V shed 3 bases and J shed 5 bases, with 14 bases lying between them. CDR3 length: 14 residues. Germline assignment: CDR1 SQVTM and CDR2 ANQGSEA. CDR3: CSVEGSGGHNEQFF. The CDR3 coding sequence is TGCAGCGTTGAGGGGTCTGGCGGGCACAATGAGCAGTTCTTC.

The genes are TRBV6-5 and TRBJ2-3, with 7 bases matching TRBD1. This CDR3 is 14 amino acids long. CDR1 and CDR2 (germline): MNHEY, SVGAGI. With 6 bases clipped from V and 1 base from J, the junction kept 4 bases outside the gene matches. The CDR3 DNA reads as TGTGCCAGCAGCAGACAGGGAGGCACAGATACGCAGTATTTT. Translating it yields CASSRQGGTDTQYF.